The clone carrying this T cell receptor (beta chain) was recorded at least ten times. MiXCR was run by TCRdb on the 5' RACE reads, yielding one entry per CDR3 protein. The repertoire has around 530,000 distinct CDR3 sequences, about 20% of them found once; the top ten carry roughly 8.1%. The CDR3 contains 16 residues. Trimming took 7 bases from V and 4 from J, leaving 19 bases between them. Per germline, CDR1 SNHLY and CDR2 FYNNEI. This sample is drawn from a study of T-cell memory formation after mild COVID-19. V is TRBV2 and J is TRBJ2-2; D uncertain. The sequence was obtained from an adult woman who had mild COVID-19 (a few samples of this study predate the infection). Cell type and time point are not known. Sequenced sample: PBMCs or a T cell subset sorted from them (not recorded which). The CDR3 sequence: CASTNEAPRPTGELFF. The CDR3 bases are TGTGCCAGCACTAACGAGGCCCCTAGGCCCACCGGGGAGCTGTTTTTT.